The 5 T cell receptor beta chains in this list originate from one sample, sequenced in a study of T cell changes during pregnancy in multiple sclerosis. The protocol was immunoSEQ multiplex PCR, while the TCRdb copy is restricted to in-frame clones and leaves out a portion. The data contain about 77,000 clones, 85% to 95% of them singletons. Sequencing was performed on peripheral blood, taken after pregnancy. The receptor set was obtained from a female donor in good health, enrolled as a control in a pregnancy study.

V and J are TRBV10-3 and TRBJ2-4, with TRBD1 matching 7 bases. The trim removed 3 bases at V and 10 bases at J, leaving 9 bases unmatched. Germline V gene sequence: CDR1 ENHRY, CDR2 SYGVKD. The CDR3 covers 14 residues. DNA for the CDR3: TGTGCCATCAGTGAACAGGGACAGCTCTCGATTCAGTACTTC. This codes for CAISEQGQLSIQYF.

V and J are TRBV5-1 and TRBJ2-1; D not certain. Germline V gene lookup returns CDR1 SGHRS and CDR2 YFSETQ. The CDR3 spans 14 residues. Trimming cost V 5 bases and J 7 bases, with 16 bases left between them. The chain's CDR3 is CASRATPERNEQFF. CDR3 sequence (DNA): TGCGCCAGCAGGGCAACTCCTGAGAGGAATGAGCAGTTCTTC.

The sample holds one count of this clone. The V call is TRBV5-1, the J call TRBJ2-7; 11 nucleotides line up with TRBD1. This CDR3 region has 13 residues. The V segment lost 5 bases and the J segment 6 bases; nucleotides outside the gene matches: 4. The germline V gene has CDR1 SGHRS and CDR2 YFSETQ. The CDR3 here is CASRMDRGREQYF. As DNA, the CDR3 is TGCGCCAGCAGGATGGACAGGGGGCGCGAGCAGTACTTC.

The chain carries TRBV5-4 and TRBJ2-1, with D maybe TRBD2 (6 bases). The germline V gene encodes CDR1 SGHNT and CDR2 YYREEE (reference sequence). The CDR3 runs 15 residues. The V gene lost 0 bases and the J gene lost 8 bases, with 15 bases spanning the gap. CDR3 sequence reads: CASSLVSGSLHEQFF. CDR3 sequence (DNA): TGTGCCAGCAGCTTGGTTTCCGGGAGCCTCCATGAGCAGTTCTTC.

The gene calls are TRBV4-3 and TRBJ2-3, with 8 bases that match TRBD2. Germline V gene sequence: CDR1 LGHNA, CDR2 YSLEER. V shed 3 bases, J shed 5 bases, and the junction held 10 bases outside the gene matches. The CDR3 sequence is 16 residues long. CDR3 nucleotides: TGCGCCAGCAGCCAGGGGGGTCGCCTAGCGGGAGATACGCAGTATTTT. Protein sequence: CASSQGGRLAGDTQYF.